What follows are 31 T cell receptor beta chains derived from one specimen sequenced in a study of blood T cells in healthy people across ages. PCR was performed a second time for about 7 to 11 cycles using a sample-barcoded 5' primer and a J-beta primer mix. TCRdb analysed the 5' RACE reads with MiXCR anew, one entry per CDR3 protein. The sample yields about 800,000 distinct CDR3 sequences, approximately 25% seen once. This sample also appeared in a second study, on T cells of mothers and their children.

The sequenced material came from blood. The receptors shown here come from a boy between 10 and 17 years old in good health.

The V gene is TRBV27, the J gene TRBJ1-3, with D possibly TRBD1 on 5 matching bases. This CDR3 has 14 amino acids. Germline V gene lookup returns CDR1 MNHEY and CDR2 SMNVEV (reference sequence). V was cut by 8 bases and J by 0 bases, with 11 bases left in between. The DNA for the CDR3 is TGTGCCAGCCGCGGGGACCGCTCTGGAAACACCATATATTTT. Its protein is CASRGDRSGNTIYF.

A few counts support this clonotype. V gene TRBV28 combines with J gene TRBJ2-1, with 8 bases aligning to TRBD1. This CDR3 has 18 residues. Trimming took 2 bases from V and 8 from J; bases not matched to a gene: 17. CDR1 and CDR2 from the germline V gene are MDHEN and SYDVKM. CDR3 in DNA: TGTGCCAGCAGTTTAGGCAGGGGGCGTAAAGTTTTAAGCGATGAGCAGTTCTTC. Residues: CASSLGRGRKVLSDEQFF.

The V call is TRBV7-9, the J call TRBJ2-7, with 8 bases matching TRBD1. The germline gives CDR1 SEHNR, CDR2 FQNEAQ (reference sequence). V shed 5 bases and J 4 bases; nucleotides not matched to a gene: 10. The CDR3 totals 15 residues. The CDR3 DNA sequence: TGTGCCAGCAGCCTCCTCCGGGACAGGCGGTACGAGCAGTACTTC. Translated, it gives CASSLLRDRRYEQYF.

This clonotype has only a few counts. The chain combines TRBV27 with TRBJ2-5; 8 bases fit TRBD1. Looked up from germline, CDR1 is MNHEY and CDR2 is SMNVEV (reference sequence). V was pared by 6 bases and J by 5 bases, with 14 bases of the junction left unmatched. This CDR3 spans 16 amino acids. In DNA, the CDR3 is TGTGCCAGCAGGCTCAGGACAGGGACATTGCAGGAGACCCAGTACTTC. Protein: CASRLRTGTLQETQYF.

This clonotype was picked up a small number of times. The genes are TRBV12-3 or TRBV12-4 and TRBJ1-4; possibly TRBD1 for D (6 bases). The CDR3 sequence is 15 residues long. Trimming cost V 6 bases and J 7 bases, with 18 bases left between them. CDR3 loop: CASSTGDNLAEKLFF. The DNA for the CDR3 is TGTGCCAGCAGCACTGGGGACAATTTGGCTGAAAAACTGTTTTTT.

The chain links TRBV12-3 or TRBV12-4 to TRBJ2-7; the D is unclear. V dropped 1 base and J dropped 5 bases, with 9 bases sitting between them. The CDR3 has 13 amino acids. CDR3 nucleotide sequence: TGTGCCAGCAGTTTAGTTCTGGTCCACGAGCAGTACTTC. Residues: CASSLVLVHEQYF.

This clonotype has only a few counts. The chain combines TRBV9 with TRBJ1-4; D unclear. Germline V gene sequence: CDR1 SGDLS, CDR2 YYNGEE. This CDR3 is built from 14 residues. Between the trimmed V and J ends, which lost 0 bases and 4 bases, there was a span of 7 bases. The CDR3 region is CASSVAADNEKLFF. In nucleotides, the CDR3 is TGTGCCAGCAGCGTAGCGGCTGATAATGAAAAACTGTTTTTT. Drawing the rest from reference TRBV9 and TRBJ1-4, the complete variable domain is DSGVTQTPKHLITATGQRVTLRCSPRSGDLSVYWYQQSLDQGLQFLIQYYNGEERAKGNILERFSAQQFPDLHSELNLSSLELGDSALYFCASSVAADNEKLFFGSGTQLSVL.

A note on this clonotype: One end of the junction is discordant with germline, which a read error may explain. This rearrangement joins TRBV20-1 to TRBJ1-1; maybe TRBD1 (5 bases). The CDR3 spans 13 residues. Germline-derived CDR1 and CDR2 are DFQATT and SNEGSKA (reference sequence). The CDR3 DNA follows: TGCGGTGCTAGCCAGGGACTGAACACTGAAGCTTTCTTT. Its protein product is CGASQGLNTEAFF.

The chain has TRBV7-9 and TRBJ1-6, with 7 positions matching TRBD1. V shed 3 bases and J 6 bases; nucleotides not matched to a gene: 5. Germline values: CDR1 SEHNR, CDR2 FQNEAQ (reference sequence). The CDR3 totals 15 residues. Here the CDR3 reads CASSFQGESNSPLHF. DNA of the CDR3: TGTGCCAGCAGCTTCCAGGGGGAGAGTAATTCACCCCTCCACTTT.

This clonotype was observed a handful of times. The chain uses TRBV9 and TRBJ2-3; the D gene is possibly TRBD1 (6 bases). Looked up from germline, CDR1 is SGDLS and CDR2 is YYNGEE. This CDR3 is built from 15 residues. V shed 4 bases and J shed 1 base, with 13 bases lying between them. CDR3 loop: CASSPRGWGTDTQYF. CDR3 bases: TGTGCCAGCAGCCCCAGGGGATGGGGCACAGATACGCAGTATTTT.

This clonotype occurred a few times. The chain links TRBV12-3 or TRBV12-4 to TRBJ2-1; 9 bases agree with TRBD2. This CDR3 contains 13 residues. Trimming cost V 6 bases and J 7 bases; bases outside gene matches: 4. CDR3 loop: CASSPGLANEQFF. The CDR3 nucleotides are TGTGCCAGCAGCCCGGGACTAGCAAATGAGCAGTTCTTC.

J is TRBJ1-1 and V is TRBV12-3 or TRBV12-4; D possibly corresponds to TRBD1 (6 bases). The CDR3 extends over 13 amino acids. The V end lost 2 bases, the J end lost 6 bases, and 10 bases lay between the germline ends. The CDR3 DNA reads TGTGCCAGCAGTTTACTGGGGGCCGCTGAAGCTTTCTTT. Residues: CASSLLGAAEAFF.

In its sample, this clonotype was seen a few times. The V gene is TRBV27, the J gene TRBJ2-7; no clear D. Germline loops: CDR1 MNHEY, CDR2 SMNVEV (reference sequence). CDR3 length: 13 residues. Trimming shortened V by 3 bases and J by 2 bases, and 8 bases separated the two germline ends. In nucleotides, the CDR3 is TGTGCCAGCAGTTTTGGAGATGCCTACGAGCAGTACTTC. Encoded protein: CASSFGDAYEQYF.

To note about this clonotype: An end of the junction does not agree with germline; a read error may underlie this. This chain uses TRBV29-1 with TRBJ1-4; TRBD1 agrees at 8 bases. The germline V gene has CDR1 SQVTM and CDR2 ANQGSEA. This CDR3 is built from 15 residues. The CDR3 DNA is TGCAGCGTTGAAGACTTCGGACAGGGCGGGACCGAAGGGGTTTTT. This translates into CSVEDFGQGGTEGVF. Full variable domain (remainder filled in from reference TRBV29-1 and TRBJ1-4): SAVISQKPSRDICQRGTSLTIQCQVDSQVTMMFWYRQQPGQSLTLIATANQGSEATYESGFVIDKFPISRPNLTFSTLTVSNMSPEDSSIYLCSVEDFGQGGTEGVFGSGTQLSVL.

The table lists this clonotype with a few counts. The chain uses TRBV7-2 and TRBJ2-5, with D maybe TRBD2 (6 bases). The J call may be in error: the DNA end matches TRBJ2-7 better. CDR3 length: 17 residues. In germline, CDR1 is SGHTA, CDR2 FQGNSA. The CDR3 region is CASSLEGGSGDSYEQYF. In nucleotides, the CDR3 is TGTGCCAGCAGCTTAGAAGGAGGGTCAGGAGACTCCTACGAGCAGTACTTC.

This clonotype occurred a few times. DNA of the CDR3: TGCGCCAGCAGCTTGAGGGGCAGGGGCTACGAAGAGACCCAGTACTTC. The encoded protein is CASSLRGRGYEETQYF. The chain recombines TRBV5-1 with TRBJ2-5, with D possibly matching TRBD1 (6 bases). Looked up from germline, CDR1 is SGHRS and CDR2 is YFSETQ. The V gene lost 1 base and the J gene lost 3 bases, with 16 bases spanning the gap. This CDR3 comprises 16 residues.

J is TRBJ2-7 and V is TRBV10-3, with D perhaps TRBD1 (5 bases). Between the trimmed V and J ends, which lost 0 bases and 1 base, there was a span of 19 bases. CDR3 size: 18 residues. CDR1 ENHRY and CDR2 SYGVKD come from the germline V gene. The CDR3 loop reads CAISESRVPRHRSYEQYF. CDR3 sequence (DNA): TGTGCCATCAGTGAGTCCAGGGTACCGAGACACCGATCCTACGAGCAGTACTTC.

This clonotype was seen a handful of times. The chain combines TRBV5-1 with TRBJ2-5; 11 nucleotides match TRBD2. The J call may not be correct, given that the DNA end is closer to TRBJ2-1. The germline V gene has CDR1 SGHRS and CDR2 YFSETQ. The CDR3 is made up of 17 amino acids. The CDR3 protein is CASSLAGLAGGYNEQFF. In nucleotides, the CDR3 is TGCGCCAGCAGCTTGGCCGGGCTAGCGGGGGGATACAATGAGCAGTTCTTC.

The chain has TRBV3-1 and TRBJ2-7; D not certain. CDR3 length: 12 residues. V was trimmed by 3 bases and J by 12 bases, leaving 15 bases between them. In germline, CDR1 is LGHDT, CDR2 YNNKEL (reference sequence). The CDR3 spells CASSHLGSRAYF. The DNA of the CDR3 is TGTGCCAGCAGCCACCTCGGATCTCGGGCGTACTTC.

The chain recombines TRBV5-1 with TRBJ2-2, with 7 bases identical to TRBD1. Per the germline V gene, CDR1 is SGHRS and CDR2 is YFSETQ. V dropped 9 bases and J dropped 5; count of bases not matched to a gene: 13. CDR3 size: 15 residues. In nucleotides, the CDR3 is TGCGCCACCTCAGCACGACAGGGTGAGACCGGGGAGCTGTTTTTT. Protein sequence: CATSARQGETGELFF. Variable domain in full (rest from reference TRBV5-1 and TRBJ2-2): KAGVTQTPRYLIKTRGQQVTLSCSPISGHRSVSWYQQTPGQGLQFLFEYFSETQRNKGNFPGRFSGRQFSNSRSEMNVSTLELGDSALYLCATSARQGETGELFFGEGSRLTVL.

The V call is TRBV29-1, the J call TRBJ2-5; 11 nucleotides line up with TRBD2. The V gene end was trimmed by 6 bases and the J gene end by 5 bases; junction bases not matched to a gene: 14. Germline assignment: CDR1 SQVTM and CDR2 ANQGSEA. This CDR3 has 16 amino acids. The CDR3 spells CSVPSSGRARRETQYF. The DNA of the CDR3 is TGCAGCGTCCCAAGTAGCGGGAGGGCCCGAAGGGAGACCCAGTACTTC.

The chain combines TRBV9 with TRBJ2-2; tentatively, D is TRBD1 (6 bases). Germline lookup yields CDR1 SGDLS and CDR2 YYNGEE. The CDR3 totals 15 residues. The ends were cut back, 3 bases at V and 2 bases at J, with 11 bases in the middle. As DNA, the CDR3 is TGTGCCAGCAGCGCCCGGGACACTAACACCGGGGAGCTGTTTTTT. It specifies CASSARDTNTGELFF.

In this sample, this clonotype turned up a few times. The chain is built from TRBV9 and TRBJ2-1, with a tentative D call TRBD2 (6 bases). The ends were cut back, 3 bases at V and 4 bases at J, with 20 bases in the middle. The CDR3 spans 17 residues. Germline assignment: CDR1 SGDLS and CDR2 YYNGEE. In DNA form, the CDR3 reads TGTGCCAGCAGCGAGGCCTCTTCCGGGACTCCTTACAATGAGCAGTTCTTC. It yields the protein CASSEASSGTPYNEQFF.

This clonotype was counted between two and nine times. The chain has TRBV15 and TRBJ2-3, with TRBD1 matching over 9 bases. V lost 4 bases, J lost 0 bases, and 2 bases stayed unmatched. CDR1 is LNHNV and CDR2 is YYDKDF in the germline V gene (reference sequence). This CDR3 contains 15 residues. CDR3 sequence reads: CATSIDRGSTDTQYF. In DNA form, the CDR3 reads TGTGCCACCAGCATAGACAGGGGGAGCACAGATACGCAGTATTTT.

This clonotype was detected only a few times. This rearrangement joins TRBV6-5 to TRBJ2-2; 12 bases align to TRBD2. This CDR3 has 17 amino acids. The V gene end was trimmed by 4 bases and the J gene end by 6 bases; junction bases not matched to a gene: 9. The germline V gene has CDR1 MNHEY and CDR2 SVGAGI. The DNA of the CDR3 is TGTGCCAGCAGTTCAATTTCTAGCGGGAGGGTCCCCGGGGAGCTGTTTTTT. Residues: CASSSISSGRVPGELFF.

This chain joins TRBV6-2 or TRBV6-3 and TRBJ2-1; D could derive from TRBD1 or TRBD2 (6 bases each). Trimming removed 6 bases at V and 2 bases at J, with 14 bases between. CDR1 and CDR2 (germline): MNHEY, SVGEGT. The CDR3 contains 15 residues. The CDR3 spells CASRVFGGAYNEQFF. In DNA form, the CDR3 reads TGTGCCAGCAGAGTCTTCGGGGGCGCCTACAATGAGCAGTTCTTC.

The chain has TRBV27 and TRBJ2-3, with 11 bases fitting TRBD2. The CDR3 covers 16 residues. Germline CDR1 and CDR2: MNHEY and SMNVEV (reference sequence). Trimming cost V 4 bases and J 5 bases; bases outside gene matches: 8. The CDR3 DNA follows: TGTGCCAGCAGTTCCCCACTAGCGGGGGTAGTAGATACGCAGTATTTT. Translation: CASSSPLAGVVDTQYF.

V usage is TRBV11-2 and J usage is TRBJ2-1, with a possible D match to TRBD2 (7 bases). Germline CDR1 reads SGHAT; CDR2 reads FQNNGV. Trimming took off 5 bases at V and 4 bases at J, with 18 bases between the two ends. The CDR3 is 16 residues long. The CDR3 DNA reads TGTGCCAGCAGCCGGGGGGTGGGGGCGCGGTACAATGAGCAGTTCTTC. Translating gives CASSRGVGARYNEQFF.

The CDR3 is CASSQDLGHGDTQYF. CDR3 bases: TGTGCCAGCAGCCAAGATTTGGGGCACGGCGATACGCAGTATTTT. The chain carries TRBV3-1 and TRBJ2-3; D may be TRBD1 (5 bases). The CDR3 is 15 amino acids. Germline V gene lookup returns CDR1 LGHDT and CDR2 YNNKEL (reference sequence). Trimming cost V 0 bases and J 6 bases, with 13 bases left between them.

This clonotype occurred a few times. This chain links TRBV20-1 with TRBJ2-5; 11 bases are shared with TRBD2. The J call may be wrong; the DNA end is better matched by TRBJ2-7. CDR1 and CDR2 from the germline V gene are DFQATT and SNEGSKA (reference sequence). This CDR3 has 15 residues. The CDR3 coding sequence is TGCAGTGCTAGGGTGACTAGCGGGATTTTCTACGAGCAGTACTTC. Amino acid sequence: CSARVTSGIFYEQYF.

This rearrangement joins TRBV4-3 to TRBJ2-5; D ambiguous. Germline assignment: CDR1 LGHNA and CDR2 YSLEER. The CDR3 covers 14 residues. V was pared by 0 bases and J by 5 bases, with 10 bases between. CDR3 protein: CASSQELPGETQYF. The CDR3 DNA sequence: TGCGCCAGCAGCCAAGAACTTCCCGGGGAGACCCAGTACTTC.